This TCR beta chain was recorded in a study of shared clonotypes between healthy human individuals. Generated by immunoSEQ multiplex PCR, the TCRdb table keeps only in-frame clones and is missing some. Among about 1 million clones listed, approximately 76% were seen once. CDR3 size: 15 residues. V shed 4 bases, J shed 1 base, and the junction held 4 bases outside the gene matches. CDR1 is SGHNT, CDR2 YENEEA, per germline. The sample consisted of memory CD4+ T cells sorted from blood. Subset specified: CD45RA-negative fraction. The TCR comes from a man aged 18 to 30 in good health. The chain carries TRBV11-3 and TRBJ2-3; TRBD1 matches at 8 bases. The CDR3 DNA reads as TGTGCCAGCAGCTCAGGGGGCACCGGCACAGATACGCAGTATTTT. Translated, it gives CASSSGGTGTDTQYF.